These T cell receptor beta chains were read from a single sample in a study of identical twins. TCRdb fed the 5' RACE reads into MiXCR, producing one record per CDR3 protein. Here the sample spans around 1.7 million distinct CDR3 sequences, about 31% being singletons. The sequenced material came from cord blood. The origin of the receptors is a newborn girl in good health. Each CDR3 is given with its conserved first and last residue. Size tells how often a clone was seen (once, few, many) or the class of an expanded clone, and some rows leave it out.

>few|TRBJ2-1|TRBV20-1
CSARDRGYRRERYNEQFF
>many|TRBJ1-2|TRBV3-1
CASSQGQPYGYTF
>-|TRBJ1-5|TRBV12-3/TRBV12-4
CASSFAGTENQPQHF
>many|TRBJ2-3|TRBV29-1
CSVDSTDTQYF
>-|TRBJ2-7|TRBV24-1
CATSDPNRGREQYF
>-|TRBJ2-1|TRBV6-1
CASTAGGSRNEQFF
>few|TRBJ2-3|TRBV4-1
CASSQAPGTDTQYF
>many|TRBJ2-3|TRBV4-1
CASSQGQQEADTQYF
>once|TRBJ2-5|TRBV11-2
CASSGVTETQYF
>-|TRBJ2-2|TRBV4-2
CASSQGHLSTGELFF
>many|TRBJ2-3|TRBV7-2
CASSQSGDTQYF
>few|TRBJ2-7|TRBV5-1
CASSLEGTRLYF
>-|TRBJ1-1|TRBV5-4
CASSLGRIEAFF
>-|TRBJ1-2|TRBV5-1
CASSRGQGGKDGCTF
>-|TRBJ1-4|TRBV25-1
CASSEYGANEKLFF
>-|TRBJ1-2|TRBV28
CASSFVRGDRGFVYNYGYTF
>few|TRBJ2-3|TRBV5-1
CASSLGSVPSTDTQYF